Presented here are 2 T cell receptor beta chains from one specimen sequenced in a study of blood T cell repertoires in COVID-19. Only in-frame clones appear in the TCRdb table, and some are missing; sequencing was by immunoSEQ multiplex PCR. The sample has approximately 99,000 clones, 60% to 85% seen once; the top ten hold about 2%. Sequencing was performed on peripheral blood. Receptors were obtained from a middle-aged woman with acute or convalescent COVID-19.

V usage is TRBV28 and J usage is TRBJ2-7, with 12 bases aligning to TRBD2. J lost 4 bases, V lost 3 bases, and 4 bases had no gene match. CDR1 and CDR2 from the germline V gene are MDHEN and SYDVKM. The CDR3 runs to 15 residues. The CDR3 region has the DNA TGTGCCAGCAGTTTTACTAGCGGGGGGAATTACGAGCAGTACTTC. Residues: CASSFTSGGNYEQYF.

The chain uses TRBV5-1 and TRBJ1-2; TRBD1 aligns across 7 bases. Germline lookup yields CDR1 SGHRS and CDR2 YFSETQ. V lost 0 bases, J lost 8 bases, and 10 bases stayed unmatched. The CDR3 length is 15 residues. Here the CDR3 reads CASSLAVGQVEGYTF. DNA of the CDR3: TGCGCCAGCAGCTTGGCCGTCGGACAGGTGGAGGGCTACACCTTC.